The clone carrying this T cell receptor (beta chain) came up many times. These data are taken from a study of T cells in Graves' hyperthyroidism and ophthalmopathy. There were TCR beta CDR3 regions amplified from RNA transcripts. The study used the HTBI primer set for a first-round RT-PCR of the TCR CDR3. Via MiXCR, TCRdb re-called the multiplex PCR reads, giving one row per CDR3 protein. The data show 450,000 to 550,000 distinct CDR3 sequences, around 22% seen once. Thyroid ultrasound and orbital computed tomography, with clinical symptoms and serum thyroxine and TRAb, informed diagnoses. The sequence came from a woman in her twenties or thirties with Graves' ophthalmopathy. Sequenced input: blood.

The CDR3 DNA is TGTGCCAGCTCACCCCCTGAGGGAGGGCAGCGTCAGCCCCAGCATTTT. The encoded protein is CASSPPEGGQRQPQHF. The J gene is TRBJ1-5, the V gene TRBV18; D is uncertain. Germline V lookup: CDR1 KGHSH, CDR2 LQKENI. Trimming removed 3 bases at V and 6 bases at J, with 18 bases between. The CDR3 runs 16 residues.